This TCR beta chain was retrieved from a study of blood T cells in healthy people across ages. Through a sample-barcoded 5' primer and a J-beta primer mix, a second PCR was run for roughly 6 to 11 cycles. TCRdb itself ran the 5' RACE reads through MiXCR, one entry per CDR3 protein. The sample lists 1.5 million to 2 million distinct CDR3 sequences, about 28% occurring once. This CDR3 contains 15 residues. V gave up 5 bases and J gave up 5 bases; unmatched junction bases: 11. Germline V gene data show CDR1 as SGHTA and CDR2 as FQGNSA. Remarks on this clonotype: Its antigen is not identified.

Staff drew roughly 10 milliliters of peripheral blood from each donor. A minimum of 6 micrograms of total RNA was extracted per sample. Study-wide results and caveats: Higher diversity, along with more naive CD4+ cells, distinguished long-lived donors from aged donors. The unsorted PBMCs prevented any conclusive comparison of naive versus antigen-experienced cells.

Sequencing input: blood. This sequence joins TRBV7-2 and TRBJ2-5; 7 nucleotides agree with TRBD1. The clonotype originates from a woman in her 30s in good health. The CDR3 DNA is TGTGCCAGCAGCCAATTCGACAGGGTGAGGGAGACCCAGTACTTC. Its protein is CASSQFDRVRETQYF.